The entry that follows covers one T cell receptor (beta chain) sequence. No cognate antigen has been identified for it. The sample holds no much larger clone one base away, and base qualities are not on file. Collaborating institutions collected whole blood in K2EDTA tubes following their own protocols. For TCRbeta analysis, collaborators shipped samples in one of three forms: frozen whole blood, isolated PBMCs, or DNA extracted from either of those sample types. These data originate in a study of blood T cell repertoires in COVID-19 (dated by TCRdb to 2020 to 2022). Regarding the study in general: The collaborator samples originated in the United States, Italy and Spain and spanned the acute and convalescent phases of COVID-19. The prospective study material was composed of cDNA or gDNA derived from T cells, B-cell-depleted T cells, or PBMCs. Sample metadata almost always included a de-identified subject ID, COVID-19 status, age in years and sex. The dataset comprised deeply sampled blood TCRbeta repertoires from subjects exposed to, actively infected with, or recovered from COVID-19. A freely available public database, intended as a resource for researchers studying the immune response to SARS-CoV-2, is where the repertoires were released. Samples were obtained from the ongoing ImmuneRACE study (first 160 participants) and from about 1,300 subjects provided by 6 global collaborators. Where available, HLA class I and class II types were obtained from metadata supplied by the sample provider rather than from assay-based typing.

The immunoSEQ Assay, a bias-controlled multiplex PCR, was used to amplify TCRbeta CDR3 regions from genomic DNA. Per the original workflow: The number of nucleated cells in each sample was estimated from the amplification of reference gene primers within the assay. Sequence reads were collapsed and filtered to measure the absolute abundance of every unique TCRbeta CDR3 rearrangement. For each sample, productive Simpson clonality was calculated by taking the square root of Simpson's diversity index across productive rearrangements. TCRdb took this table from immuneACCESS and kept in-frame rearrangements with V and J called. Such tables lack part of the clones; where checked against another copy, unresolved V genes explain under half of the gap, and the rest is unexplained. The V and J calls and clone size are taken from that table; D and trimming were inferred from the DNA. The sample records 90,000 to 130,000 clones, about 90% of which are singletons. Approximately 4.8% of the sample comes from the top ten.

In the germline V gene, CDR1 corresponds to LGHNA and CDR2 to YSLEER. The CDR3 contains 16 residues, cysteine and phenylalanine counted. The kept DNA is CDR3 alone, 48 bases in frame from the first base. Relative to germline, V is 0 bases shorter and J is 8 bases shorter, with 19 bases between their ends. The study at large found these results: The quantity of clinical and demographic metadata differed by source and by participant and was supplied without curation.

The receptor was isolated from a human donor in a cohort sampled during active COVID-19. The chain joins TRBV4-3 to TRBJ1-2, with TRBD1 tentatively as D gene (6 bases match). The specimen was peripheral blood. The CDR3 amino acid sequence is: CASSQDRDIGLNGYTF. Here is the DNA: TGCGCCAGCAGCCAAGACCGGGACATTGGGTTGAACGGCTACACCTTC.